This is a list of T cell receptor beta chains from one sample in a study of blood T cells in healthy people across ages. TCRdb itself ran the 5' RACE reads through MiXCR, one entry per CDR3 protein. The table shows some 1.8 million distinct CDR3 sequences, with around 42% occurring only once. The material sequenced was blood. The receptor source for this set is a human donor in good health. Both conserved end residues are part of each CDR3. The D gene is left open where the match is weak. Clone size is given for some rows only: seen once, a few or many times, or a class if the clone is expanded.

d_gene: .; j_gene: TRBJ1-5; v_gene: TRBV29-1; len: 12; abundance: .; CDR3aa: CSAGGPEEPQHF; CDR3nt: TGCAGCGCTGGGGGGCCCGAGGAGCCCCAGCATTTT
d_gene: .; j_gene: TRBJ1-4; v_gene: TRBV29-1; len: 12; abundance: .; CDR3aa: CSVGQINEKLFF; CDR3nt: TGCAGCGTTGGACAGATTAATGAAAAACTGTTTTTT
d_gene: TRBD2; j_gene: TRBJ2-1; v_gene: TRBV6-6; len: 15; abundance: many; CDR3aa: CASSQRRTSYNEQFF; CDR3nt: TGTGCCAGCAGTCAGAGGCGGACTAGTTACAATGAGCAGTTCTTC
d_gene: .; j_gene: TRBJ1-5; v_gene: TRBV28; len: 13; abundance: .; CDR3aa: CASRPTLNQPQHF; CDR3nt: TGTGCCAGCAGACCAACCCTTAATCAGCCCCAGCATTTT
d_gene: .; j_gene: TRBJ1-2; v_gene: TRBV20-1; len: 13; abundance: .; CDR3aa: CSAREQPKYGYTF; CDR3nt: TGCAGTGCTAGAGAGCAGCCTAAATATGGCTACACCTTC
d_gene: .; j_gene: TRBJ2-3; v_gene: TRBV12-5; len: 15; abundance: .; CDR3aa: CASGSGTYCTDTQYF; CDR3nt: TGTGCTAGCGGTTCGGGGACATACTGCACAGATACGCAGTATTTT
d_gene: TRBD2; j_gene: TRBJ2-3; v_gene: TRBV29-1; len: 17; abundance: few; CDR3aa: CSVERSTSGTYTDTQYF; CDR3nt: TGCAGCGTTGAAAGGTCGACTAGCGGAACTTACACAGATACGCAGTATTTT
d_gene: TRBD1; j_gene: TRBJ2-7; v_gene: TRBV7-6; len: 16; abundance: .; CDR3aa: CASSLGERGPSYEQYF; CDR3nt: TGTGCCAGCAGCTTGGGGGAAAGGGGGCCGTCCTACGAGCAGTACTTC
d_gene: .; j_gene: TRBJ2-3; v_gene: TRBV4-2; len: 16; abundance: .; CDR3aa: CASSQHSGGVTDTRYF; CDR3nt: TGTGCCAGCAGCCAACATAGCGGAGGGGTCACAGACACGCGGTATTTT
d_gene: .; j_gene: TRBJ1-2; v_gene: TRBV5-1; len: 13; abundance: few; CDR3aa: CASSLRESYGYTF; CDR3nt: TGCGCCAGCAGCTTGAGAGAATCCTATGGCTACACCTTC
d_gene: .; j_gene: TRBJ2-3; v_gene: TRBV12-3/TRBV12-4; len: 16; abundance: .; CDR3aa: CASSSFHEGGADTQYF; CDR3nt: TGTGCCAGCAGCTCCTTCCACGAGGGTGGGGCAGATACGCAGTATTTT
d_gene: .; j_gene: TRBJ2-1; v_gene: TRBV7-8; len: 13; abundance: .; CDR3aa: CASSLGQTYEQFF; CDR3nt: TGTGCCAGCAGCTTAGGGCAGACCTACGAGCAGTTCTTC
d_gene: TRBD2; j_gene: TRBJ2-3; v_gene: TRBV12-3/TRBV12-4; len: 13; abundance: .; CDR3aa: CASGIAGEDTQYF; CDR3nt: TGTGCCAGCGGAATAGCGGGGGAAGATACGCAGTATTTT
d_gene: .; j_gene: TRBJ2-5; v_gene: TRBV5-1; len: 17; abundance: .; CDR3aa: CASSERPTAERQETQYF; CDR3nt: TGCGCCAGCAGCGAACGACCTACTGCCGAGAGACAAGAGACCCAGTACTTC
d_gene: .; j_gene: TRBJ1-1; v_gene: TRBV4-2; len: 19; abundance: .; CDR3aa: CASSQDMSRRPIVNTEAFF; CDR3nt: TGTGCCAGCAGCCAAGATATGAGCCGGAGGCCTATTGTGAACACTGAAGCTTTCTTT
d_gene: .; j_gene: TRBJ1-3; v_gene: TRBV4-3; len: 18; abundance: few; CDR3aa: CASSQDRYPLSSGNTIYF; CDR3nt: TGCGCCAGCAGCCAAGACAGGTATCCTCTCTCCTCTGGAAACACCATATATTTT
d_gene: .; j_gene: TRBJ2-7; v_gene: TRBV9; len: 14; abundance: few; CDR3aa: CASSVGMNPYEQYF; CDR3nt: TGTGCCAGCAGCGTAGGAATGAATCCCTACGAGCAGTACTTC
d_gene: .; j_gene: TRBJ1-2; v_gene: TRBV29-1; len: 12; abundance: .; CDR3aa: CSVKATDYGYTF; CDR3nt: TGCAGCGTTAAAGCGACAGACTATGGCTACACCTTC